This TCR beta chain was observed in a study of beta chain features in type 1 diabetes (dated by TCRdb to 2016 to 2018). About the full investigation: Mean age, gender distribution, total cell number and subset yield did not differ between patients and healthy donors. In the study, recently diagnosed type 1 diabetes patients and matched healthy donors were compared on the TCRB repertoires of their sorted circulating CD4+ T cell subsets. A total of roughly 110 million sorted cells were examined across all samples, and the number of cells per subset was strongly correlated with RNA yield. Whereas all 28 donors provided naive and central memory subsets, regulatory and stem cell-like memory subsets were isolated from just 8 patients and roughly 8 healthy donors.

All of the isolated RNA was reverse transcribed with the High Capacity cDNA Reverse Transcription Kit, so expressed TCRB transcripts were sequenced. Deep immunoSEQ sequencing was performed on naive, central memory and regulatory T cell samples, with an average of approximately 4 million total reads per sample. After sorted cells were lysed in RLT buffer, RNA was extracted with DNase-treated RNeasy Micro or Mini kits, with the choice depending on cell number. To prevent cross-contamination, each cell subset was processed individually, whereas patient and healthy donor samples were processed jointly. TCRB sequences were amplified from cDNA with the immunoSEQ multiplex PCR, producing 87-bp fragments spanning the CDR3 region. Amplicons were sequenced on the Illumina HiSeq platform. Per the source publication's procedure: Synthetic template baselines were used to correct PCR bias computationally, reads within Hamming distance 2 were collapsed together, and singletons that could not be merged were discarded. Reads were aligned against IMGT to assign V, D and J genes, CDR3 length and insertions or deletions at six rearrangement sites. Within each subset, clonotype counts were normalized to sorted cell number, after which true diversity and Gini coefficients were computed with the tcR R package. The overlap coefficient, calculated on TCRB nucleotide sequences, was used to measure repertoire sharing. As a proxy for the pre-selection repertoire, out-of-frame TCRB sequences from naive cells were analyzed. The clones in this table, taken by TCRdb from immuneACCESS, are in-frame only. Not every clone is retained; where verified, under half of the shortfall comes from an unresolved V gene, and the cause of the rest is unknown. V and J calls and clone size are those listed in that table; D and trimming were worked out from the DNA. In all, the sample holds over 500,000 clones, and about 14% of those were seen once. The biggest ten clones account for about 0.087% of the sample.

This clone was detected a few times. The antigen this receptor binds is unknown. Per-nucleotide qualities are absent, and no much larger clonotype sits a single base away. Each donor gave one peripheral blood draw, averaging approximately 110 mL, which was collected into heparinised tubes. Naive, central memory, regulatory and stem cell-like memory CD4+ T cells were sorted on a BD FACSAria II using a panel including CD45RO, CCR7, CD25, CD127, CD95 and CD27. Purity was above 95% for every sorted population. PBMCs were isolated immediately by Lymphoprep density gradient centrifugation and stained directly without culture. So that batch effects would be minimized, each experiment stained and sorted samples in pairs, pairing one healthy donor with one patient. Beyond this particular receptor, the publication reports: Type 1 diabetes patients showed a moderate but significant shortening of TCRB CDR3 length in all four CD4+ subsets. PCR may preferentially amplify shorter templates, but because patient and control samples were amplified and corrected together, any resulting skew would affect both groups equally. Fewer insertions and more nucleotide deletions at VDJ recombination sites were observed in patients with type 1 diabetes, implying thymic rearrangement abnormalities. Sequencing cDNA rather than genomic DNA could over-represent highly expressing activated cells, although activation and CD3 levels did not differ between groups. Because small numbers of individuals were included in the HLA sub-analyses, any influence of HLA type on TCRB rearrangement was left unresolved. The naive, central memory and regulatory TCRB repertoires appeared to resemble one another more closely among patients than among healthy donors.

This clonotype was obtained from a man in his late teens or twenties in good health. The sample taken for sequencing was naive CD4+ T cells from blood. The cell subset or site label here, explained by the study, means: true naive CD4+ T cells.

The CDR3 sequence is CASSLWGRLAGVREQYF. The sequenced DNA is TGTGCCAGCAGCTTGTGGGGGCGACTAGCGGGAGTTCGGGAGCAGTACTTC. The sequence links TRBV5-6 to TRBJ2-7, with TRBD2 identical over 12 junction bases. The V end gives up 1 base and the J end 7 bases, leaving 12 bases in the junction not matched to a gene. The CDR3 has 17 amino acids, counting the end cysteine and phenylalanine. The entry retains the CDR3 DNA only, 51 bases that are in frame from base 1. For CDR1 and CDR2, the germline V gene lists SGHDT and YYEEEE.